The clone carrying this T cell receptor (beta chain) was picked up many times. The study extracted total RNA from unfractionated whole blood. This CDR3 is 16 amino acids long. Germline loops: CDR1 LNHNV, CDR2 YYDKDF (reference sequence). V was trimmed by 0 bases and J by 2 bases, leaving 11 bases between them. The data derive from a study of human T cells and chemical hapten exposure. Authors' data handling: Sampled TCR counts reached a median of 95,638 per sample, with values ranging from 23,224 to 690,600. One entry per CDR3 protein results from TCRdb running MiXCR on the 5' RACE reads. The V and J calls were not made by the authors but by TCRdb's processing. This table has around 140,000 distinct CDR3 sequences, about 4.3% appearing once.

The chain uses TRBV15 and TRBJ1-3, with D maybe TRBD1 (5 bases). This receptor was identified in a female donor in good health. This chain's CDR3 is CATSRDLDRAGNTIYF. The CDR3 nucleotides are TGTGCCACCAGCAGAGATCTTGACAGAGCTGGAAACACCATATATTTT.